The 27 T cell receptor beta chains given below trace back to one sample, sequenced in a study of cytotoxic CD8 clonotypes in ibrutinib-treated CLL. The protocol was immunoSEQ multiplex PCR, while the TCRdb copy is restricted to in-frame clones and leaves out a portion. The sample lists about 130,000 clones, 75% to 85% occurring once. Here the sequenced sample was PBMCs, taken after 12 months of ibrutinib treatment. The receptor source for this set is a human donor with chronic lymphocytic leukemia.

The chain joins TRBV6-6 to TRBJ2-1, with 8 bases matching TRBD2. Germline CDR1 reads MNHNY; CDR2 reads SVGAGI (reference sequence). Trimming removed 7 bases from V and 5 bases from J; junction bases left unmatched: 13. The CDR3 extends over 16 amino acids. The CDR3 sequence is CASTPTPGRANNEQFF. CDR3 in DNA: TGTGCCAGCACCCCGACCCCCGGGAGGGCTAACAATGAGCAGTTCTTC.

The chain joins TRBV13 to TRBJ2-7; D remains ambiguous. Germline V gives CDR1 PRHDT, CDR2 FYEKMQ (reference sequence). The CDR3 spans 15 residues. Between the trimmed V and J ends, which lost 5 bases and 3 bases, there was a span of 17 bases. The chain's CDR3 is CASSTRDASNYEQYF. DNA for the CDR3: TGTGCCAGCAGCACGAGAGATGCAAGTAACTACGAGCAGTACTTC.

This chain joins TRBV30 and TRBJ1-5; D may be TRBD1 (6 bases). Between the trimmed V and J ends, which lost 3 bases and 3 bases, there was a span of 12 bases. Germline V lookup: CDR1 GTSNPN, CDR2 SVGIG (reference sequence). CDR3 length equals 14 residues. The CDR3 nucleotides read TGTGCCTGGAGCCAAGGACAGTTCAATCAGCCCCAGCATTTT. Translation gives CAWSQGQFNQPQHF.

The rearrangement links TRBV14 to TRBJ2-3; the D gene is possibly TRBD2 (5 bases). Trimming removed 4 bases from V and 3 bases from J, with 11 bases in between. The length of the CDR3 is 14 residues. CDR1 is SGHDN, CDR2 FVKESK, per germline. CDR3 amino acids: CASSRTIATDTQYF. The CDR3 bases are TGTGCCAGCAGCCGTACAATAGCGACAGATACGCAGTATTTT.

The gene calls are TRBV30 and TRBJ2-5, with D perhaps matching TRBD1 (5 bases). Per the germline V gene, CDR1 is GTSNPN and CDR2 is SVGIG (reference sequence). Trimming stripped 5 bases from V and 2 bases from J, with 12 bases between. The CDR3 is 13 amino acids. CDR3 region: CAWDAQGQETQYF. DNA of the CDR3: TGTGCCTGGGACGCTCAGGGTCAAGAGACCCAGTACTTC. The whole variable domain, remainder taken from reference TRBV30 and TRBJ2-5, is SQTIHQWPATLVQPVGSPLSLECTVEGTSNPNLYWYRQAAGRGLQLLFYSVGIGQISSEVPQNLSASRPQDRQFILSSKKLLLSDSGFYLCAWDAQGQETQYFGPGTRLLVL.

This clone showed up just once. Here the CDR3 reads CASSRQGANTEAFF. The CDR3 region has the DNA TGTGCCAGCAGCCGACAGGGGGCGAACACTGAAGCTTTCTTT. V and J are TRBV7-3 and TRBJ1-1; 10 bases align to TRBD1. Germline CDR1 reads SGHTA; CDR2 reads FQGTGA. The CDR3 spans 14 residues. J gave up 1 base and V 5 bases, and 1 base lay outside the gene matches.

The CDR3 region is CASSQEYRNIQYF. CDR3 coding DNA: TGCGCCAGCAGCCAAGAATACAGAAACATTCAGTACTTC. The chain links TRBV4-3 to TRBJ2-4; D is unresolved. V lost 0 bases, J lost 6 bases, and 6 bases lay in between. In germline, CDR1 is LGHNA, CDR2 YSLEER. This CDR3 comprises 13 residues.

This clone was seen only once. In nucleotides, the CDR3 is TGTGCCAGCAGTCCAACCGGGCGCTACGAGCAGTACTTC. Protein sequence: CASSPTGRYEQYF. The chain carries TRBV5-6 and TRBJ2-7, with unresolved D. The CDR3 runs to 13 residues. The V end was cut by 5 bases, the J end by 3 bases, with 12 bases between. CDR1 is SGHDT, CDR2 YYEEEE, per germline.

The J gene is TRBJ2-3, the V gene TRBV4-3; D remains unclear. This CDR3 comprises 14 residues. Trimming stripped 4 bases from V and 2 bases from J, with 10 bases between. Looked up from germline, CDR1 is LGHNA and CDR2 is YSLEER. The CDR3: CASSLSVHTDTQYF. The CDR3 nucleotides read TGCGCCAGCAGCCTCTCAGTACACACAGATACGCAGTATTTT.

The V and J genes are TRBV5-1 and TRBJ2-5; 7 nucleotides line up with TRBD1. CDR3 length equals 13 residues. CDR1 and CDR2 from the germline V gene are SGHRS and YFSETQ. The V and J ends lost 3 bases and 5 bases, in that order; junction bases with no gene match: 4. The CDR3 here is CASSWTGGETQYF. The CDR3 DNA follows: TGCGCCAGCAGCTGGACAGGAGGTGAGACCCAGTACTTC.

The chain links TRBV5-1 to TRBJ1-2; 8 positions agree with TRBD1. From germline, CDR1 is SGHRS and CDR2 YFSETQ. Germline trimming cut 0 bases from V and 5 bases from J; bases unmatched to any gene: 3. CDR3 length: 14 amino acids. CDR3 residues: CASSLGDRPYGYTF. CDR3 bases: TGCGCCAGCAGCTTGGGGGACAGGCCGTATGGCTACACCTTC.

The CDR3 nucleotides read TGTGCTAGTGGTGCCGGATCAGGGGGCTCGGATGGCTACACCTTC. Translated, it gives CASGAGSGGSDGYTF. This chain uses TRBV12-5 with TRBJ1-2; 8 positions match TRBD1. Germline CDR1 and CDR2: LGHNT and FRNRAP. The CDR3 loop spans 15 amino acids. V was pared by 5 bases and J by 6 bases, with 11 bases of the junction left unmatched.

V and J are TRBV2 and TRBJ2-3; no firm D call. V was cut by 4 bases and J by 4 bases, with 6 bases left in between. Germline assignment: CDR1 SNHLY and CDR2 FYNNEI. The CDR3 spans 12 residues. The CDR3 nucleotides are TGTGCCAGCAGTGGGATCCCAGATACGCAGTATTTT. Its protein product is CASSGIPDTQYF.

The rearrangement links TRBV10-3 to TRBJ1-1; 8 bases are a match to TRBD1. CDR3 length equals 12 residues. Germline V gene sequence: CDR1 ENHRY, CDR2 SYGVKD. V lost 6 bases, J lost 11 bases, and 8 bases stayed unmatched. The CDR3 DNA reads TGTGCCATCAGCCCGGACAGGGTTGGGGCTTTCTTT. Translated: CAISPDRVGAFF.

This chain joins TRBV7-8 and TRBJ2-5; 8 bases are shared with TRBD1. Per the germline V gene, CDR1 is SGHVS and CDR2 is FQNEAQ. The CDR3 consists of 15 residues. Trimming at V came to 5 bases and at J to 2 bases, leaving 7 bases not matched to a gene. CDR3 protein: CASSLRTGPQETQYF. The CDR3 bases are TGTGCCAGCAGCCTCCGGACAGGGCCGCAAGAGACCCAGTACTTC.

The CDR3 spells CASSLAAASGGGSYEQYF. For the CDR3, the DNA is TGTGCCAGCAGCTTAGCCGCGGCTAGCGGAGGTGGCTCCTACGAGCAGTACTTC. V gene TRBV7-2 combines with J gene TRBJ2-7, with 7 bases lining up with TRBD2. Germline V gives CDR1 SGHTA, CDR2 FQGNSA. V was pared by 0 bases and J by 0 bases, with 11 bases of the junction left unmatched. The CDR3 loop spans 18 amino acids. Full variable domain (rest looked up from reference TRBV7-2 and TRBJ2-7): GAGVSQSPSNKVTEKGKDVELRCDPISGHTALYWYRQSLGQGLEFLIYFQGNSAPDKSGLPSDRFSAERTGGSVSTLTIQRTQQEDSAVYLCASSLAAASGGGSYEQYFGPGTRLTVT.

The chain couples TRBV15 to TRBJ2-3; the D gene is possibly TRBD1 (6 bases). The CDR3 extends over 17 amino acids. Germline CDR1 is LNHNV and CDR2 is YYDKDF (reference sequence). V lost 0 bases and J 4 bases, leaving 17 bases between the germline ends. DNA of the CDR3: TGTGCCACCAGCAGAGATGGGACAAGAAGTTCGGCAGATACGCAGTATTTT. Its protein product is CATSRDGTRSSADTQYF.

The chain has TRBV6-4 and TRBJ2-1; 9 bases map to TRBD2. V gave up 5 bases and J gave up 5 bases; unmatched junction bases: 16. Germline V gene data show CDR1 as MRHNA and CDR2 as SNTAGT. The CDR3 spans 18 residues. The CDR3 spells CASSRGIYGGRADNEQFF. The CDR3 DNA is TGTGCCAGCAGTCGCGGGATTTATGGCGGGAGGGCCGACAATGAGCAGTTCTTC.

This clone was recorded a few times. The J gene is TRBJ2-1, the V gene TRBV11-2, with D possibly TRBD2 on 5 matching bases. V was shortened by 3 bases and J by 10 bases, with 16 bases between the two germline ends. The CDR3 has 14 residues. Germline CDR1 SGHAT, CDR2 FQNNGV. The CDR3 DNA is TGTGCCAGCAGCTTTATATCTCCAGGAGGCGAGCAGTTCTTC. This codes for CASSFISPGGEQFF.

The chain joins TRBV5-1 to TRBJ2-7; a possible D gene is TRBD1 (6 bases). This CDR3 comprises 14 residues. The V and J ends lost 3 bases and 2 bases respectively, with 12 bases between them. The V gene's germline CDR1 is SGHRS and CDR2 YFSETQ. The CDR3 nucleotides are TGCGCCAGCAGCTACAGGGACCCAACCTACGAGCAGTACTTC. It encodes CASSYRDPTYEQYF.

CDR3 coding DNA: TGCGCCAGCAGCCAAGATCGTGGGACAGGGTATTTCAATGAGCAGTTCTTC. It encodes CASSQDRGTGYFNEQFF. V is TRBV4-3 and J is TRBJ2-1; 9 nucleotides align to TRBD1. CDR3 length: 17 amino acids. V shed 0 bases, J shed 6 bases, and the junction held 9 bases outside the gene matches. Germline V gene sequence: CDR1 LGHNA, CDR2 YSLEER.

This clone was detected only a few times. This chain uses TRBV27 with TRBJ1-1, with D hard to call. V lost 2 bases, J lost 3 bases, and 10 bases lay in between. This CDR3 comprises 14 residues. Germline lookup yields CDR1 MNHEY and CDR2 SMNVEV (reference sequence). The CDR3 reads CASSLPGSHTEAFF. The CDR3 DNA follows: TGTGCCAGCAGTTTACCGGGTTCTCACACTGAAGCTTTCTTT.

The chain carries TRBV28 and TRBJ1-1, with D possibly being TRBD1 (5 bases). The germline gives CDR1 MDHEN, CDR2 SYDVKM. The V and J ends lost 6 bases and 5 bases respectively, with 16 bases between them. This CDR3 region has 14 residues. Written as DNA, the CDR3 is TGTGCCAGCAGAGCTGGCAGGGCGGGTACTGAAGCTTTCTTT. Amino acid sequence: CASRAGRAGTEAFF.

This clone occurred a few times. The chain carries TRBV6-6 and TRBJ1-1; unclear D gene. The CDR3 runs 13 residues. CDR1 and CDR2 (germline): MNHNY, SVGAGI (reference sequence). V dropped 2 bases and J dropped 4 bases, with 8 bases sitting between them. CDR3 nucleotide sequence: TGTGCCAGCAGTTACCGGAGGGCCACTGAAGCTTTCTTT. Translated: CASSYRRATEAFF.

The genes are TRBV4-1 and TRBJ2-7; D call uncertain. The CDR3 has 14 amino acids. V was shortened by 0 bases and J by 2 bases, with 8 bases between the two germline ends. Germline CDR1 reads MGHRA; CDR2 reads YSYEKL. The CDR3 DNA reads TGCGCCAGCAGCCAAGATCCGCGAGCCTACGAGCAGTACTTC. The encoded protein is CASSQDPRAYEQYF.

The chain joins TRBV7-2 to TRBJ2-7; D gene uncertain. V lost 2 bases and J 7 bases, leaving 9 bases between the germline ends. Germline V gives CDR1 SGHTA, CDR2 FQGNSA. This CDR3 comprises 12 residues. CDR3 sequence reads: CASSLYGWEQYF. The CDR3 nucleotides read TGTGCCAGCAGCTTATACGGTTGGGAGCAGTACTTC.

This clone was detected once. The DNA for the CDR3 is TGCGCCAGCAGCTCGACAGGAGAGAACACCGGGGAGCTGTTTTTT. Encoded protein: CASSSTGENTGELFF. The rearrangement joins TRBV5-1 to TRBJ2-2; a possible D gene is TRBD1 (6 bases). The CDR3 is 15 amino acids. Trimming took off 3 bases at V and 1 base at J, with 10 bases between the two ends. The germline V gene has CDR1 SGHRS and CDR2 YFSETQ.